Below, one T cell receptor beta chain is given with its context. Its matching antigen is unknown. The sample belongs to a study of shared clonotypes between healthy human individuals. General observations from the study: Generally, naive subsets (rather than memory subsets) showed larger estimated richness.

The germline CDR1 and CDR2 sequences are LNHNV and YYDKDF (reference sequence). The CDR3 consists of 16 residues. Trimming left V 3 bases short and J 0 bases short, with 12 bases between. Naivety among CD8 cells was defined by CD45RO negativity and positive CCR7 selection, thereby excluding terminally differentiated effector memory CD45RA+ cells. All participating donors were Caucasian adults from Nashville, Tennessee. The data were produced by immunoSEQ multiplex PCR, yet TCRdb's version contains in-frame clones alone and is incomplete. The sample contains about 800,000 clones, about 96% of which appear only once.

The chain combines TRBV15 with TRBJ2-1; maybe TRBD2 (6 bases). The specimen sequenced was naive CD8+ T cells sorted from blood. The sequence came from a man aged 25-45 years in good health. This CDR3 is CATSSQGGSSYNEQFF. The CDR3 bases are TGTGCCACCAGCAGCCAAGGAGGGAGCTCCTACAATGAGCAGTTCTTC. Looking up the rest from reference TRBV15 and TRBJ2-1 gives the full variable domain: DAMVIQNPRYQVTQFGKPVTLSCSQTLNHNVMYWYQQKSSQAPKLLFHYYDKDFNNEADTPDNFQSRRPNTSFCFLDIRSPGLGDTAMYLCATSSQGGSSYNEQFFGPGTRLTVL.